This T cell receptor (beta chain) was captured in a study of identical twins. Study-wide results and limits: Insertions were reduced in abundant cord blood beta clonotypes but not in memory repertoires. Less excess twin sharing appeared in beta out-of-frame sequences. When twins shared out-of-frame alpha sequences, those sequences had excess low generation probability.

Template switching added a universal primer site, and cDNA bore unique molecular identifiers. Via MiXCR, TCRdb re-called the 5' RACE reads, giving one row per CDR3 protein. In the table there are some 330,000 distinct CDR3 sequences, approximately 9.1% of which are singletons. This clonotype occurred a few times. The antigen remains unidentified. V dropped 3 bases and J dropped 1 base, with 6 bases sitting between them. The CDR3 contains 13 residues. Germline V gene lookup returns CDR1 MNHEY and CDR2 SMNVEV (reference sequence). The clonotype comes from a woman between 45 and 60 years old in good health. The chain uses TRBV27 and TRBJ1-2; no clear D gene. Input material: naive T cells sorted from blood. The CDR3 nucleotides are TGTGCCAGCAGTTTCGGCCTTAACTATGGCTACACCTTC. Translation: CASSFGLNYGYTF.